This T cell receptor beta chain was retrieved from a study of T cells after somatic rescue of genetic block. Clones were read by immunoSEQ multiplex PCR, and TCRdb kept only the in-frame ones, dropping some. The sample has 55,000 to 75,000 clones, 80% to 95% seen once. The CDR3 runs to 14 residues. Germline CDR1 reads SGDLS; CDR2 reads YYNGEE. V was clipped by 0 bases and J by 5 bases; unmatched bases: 3. Sequencing input: peripheral blood mononuclear cells (PBMCs). The V call is TRBV9, the J call TRBJ2-5; 8 positions agree with TRBD2. The TCR originated in a middle-aged man. The CDR3 region has the DNA TGTGCCAGCAGCGTAGCTTCGGGAGGGGAGACCCAGTACTTC. It encodes CASSVASGGETQYF.